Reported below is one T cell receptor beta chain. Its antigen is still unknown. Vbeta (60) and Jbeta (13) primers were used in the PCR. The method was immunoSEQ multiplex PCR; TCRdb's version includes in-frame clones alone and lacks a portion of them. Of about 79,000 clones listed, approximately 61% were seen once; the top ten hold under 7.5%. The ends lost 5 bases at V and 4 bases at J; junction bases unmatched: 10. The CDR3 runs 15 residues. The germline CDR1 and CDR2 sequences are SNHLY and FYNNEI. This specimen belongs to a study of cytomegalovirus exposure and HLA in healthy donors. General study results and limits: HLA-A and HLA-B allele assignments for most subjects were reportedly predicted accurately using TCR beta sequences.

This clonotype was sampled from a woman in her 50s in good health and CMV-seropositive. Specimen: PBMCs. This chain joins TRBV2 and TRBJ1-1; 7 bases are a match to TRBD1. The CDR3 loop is CASSILRAGGTEAFF. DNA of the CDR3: TGTGCCAGCAGTATACTCCGGGCAGGGGGCACTGAAGCTTTCTTT.